The sample holds many counts of the clone carrying this TCR beta chain. The target antigen is unknown. For TCRbeta, the library was prepared with unique molecular identifiers. Each CDR3 protein gets one entry after TCRdb re-called the PCR reads with MiXCR. The sample contains 550,000 to 800,000 distinct CDR3 sequences, over 10% of which appear only once. This sample was included in a study of T-cell reconstitution after alpha-beta-depleted transplantation in children. Points from the study as a whole: It was reported that alpha-beta T cells came from several hundred expanded graft clones (about two months after transplant).

Trimming cost V 1 base and J 5 bases, with 14 bases left between them. Germline-derived CDR1 and CDR2 are SGHVS and FNYEAQ. CDR3 length equals 15 residues. The specimen comprised PBMCs, sampled before TCRalphabeta/CD19-depleted stem cell transplant. This receptor was obtained from a girl aged 2 to 10 with congenital amegakaryocytic thrombocytopenia, due to receive a stem cell transplant. The chain links TRBV7-6 to TRBJ1-1, with D perhaps TRBD1 (5 bases). CDR3 nucleotides: TGTGCCAGCAGCTTAGGAGCCGGGGCGGTAACTGAAGCTTTCTTT. Translating gives CASSLGAGAVTEAFF.